This TCR beta chain was retrieved from a study of T cell clonotyping in hematopoietic cell transplantation. Study results and caveats: Few recipient clonotypes overlapped donors; over 95% were de novo at given depth.

The data were produced by immunoSEQ multiplex PCR, yet TCRdb's version contains in-frame clones alone and is incomplete. The sample has about 7,700 clones, roughly 94% seen once. For this clone: Its cognate antigen is unknown.

Trimming removed 1 base at V and 10 bases at J, with 17 bases between. The CDR3 totals 15 residues. Germline loops: CDR1 SGHAT, CDR2 FQNNGV. Specimen: peripheral blood mononuclear cells, collected 30 days after allogeneic stem cell transplant. The TCR originated in a male patient in his sixties or seventies who had an allogeneic stem cell transplant from an unrelated donor, so T cells may come from the graft donor. Some clones in this sample may be carry-over from other donors' samples. This chain uses TRBV11-2 with TRBJ2-1, with no clear D. The CDR3 is CASSLAWLQRTEQFF. As DNA, the CDR3 is TGTGCCAGCAGCTTAGCCTGGTTACAAAGAACCGAGCAGTTCTTC.